The present TCR beta chain was sequenced within a study of CD8 T cells in ankylosing spondylitis. General observations from the study: Several of the motif variants were reported before in synovial fluid and blood from reactive arthritis. Blood from ankylosing spondylitis patients appeared to carry a characteristic roughly 8-variant TCR beta motif. There was reportedly significant enrichment of clones that were disease-linked in matched ankylosing spondylitis synovial fluid.

Trimming removed 2 bases at V and 4 bases at J, with 3 bases between. Germline V CDR1 and CDR2: MNHEY, SVGEGT. The CDR3 is made up of 12 amino acids. This clonotype was found a few times. As yet, its antigen is unknown. The TCR beta libraries were generated through quantitative 5'-RACE incorporating molecular barcodes. TCRdb redid the calling of the 5' RACE reads with MiXCR, one entry per CDR3 protein. The data hold 250,000 to 300,000 distinct CDR3 sequences, with roughly 20% observed a single time. Sequences were obtained from blood, either unsorted or a sorted T cell fraction (not recorded which). The sequence was obtained from a male donor with ankylosing spondylitis or in good health (not recorded which). The chain employs TRBV6-2 or TRBV6-3 and TRBJ2-1, with no clear D. The CDR3 coding sequence is TGTGCCAGCAGTTACCAGTACAATGAGCAGTTCTTC. Amino acids: CASSYQYNEQFF.